This T cell receptor (beta chain) was recorded in a study of T cell responses to AZD1222 COVID-19 vaccine. Details on this clone: Its matching antigen is unknown.

The CDR3 covers 14 residues. Germline V CDR1 and CDR2: SQVTM, ANQGSEA. V was clipped by 3 bases and J by 3 bases, with 13 bases between them. Study-level points and caveats: CD4 TCRs covered the whole spike, strongest at regions 160-218 and 743-854. Sampling that yielded the repertoires occurred only after the peak T cell response. Just a handful of people given AZD1222 tested seropositive at baseline.

Clones were sequenced by immunoSEQ multiplex PCR, and TCRdb holds only the in-frame ones, with some missing. The sample yields about 110,000 clones, roughly 87% seen once. Here the sequenced sample was peripheral blood, taken on day 0 of AZD1222 vaccination. The TCR comes from an adult in good health. The chain combines TRBV29-1 with TRBJ2-3, with D possibly being TRBD1 (5 bases). This CDR3 is CSVEVGEGTDTQYF. The CDR3 bases are TGCAGCGTTGAGGTAGGGGAAGGGACAGATACGCAGTATTTT.